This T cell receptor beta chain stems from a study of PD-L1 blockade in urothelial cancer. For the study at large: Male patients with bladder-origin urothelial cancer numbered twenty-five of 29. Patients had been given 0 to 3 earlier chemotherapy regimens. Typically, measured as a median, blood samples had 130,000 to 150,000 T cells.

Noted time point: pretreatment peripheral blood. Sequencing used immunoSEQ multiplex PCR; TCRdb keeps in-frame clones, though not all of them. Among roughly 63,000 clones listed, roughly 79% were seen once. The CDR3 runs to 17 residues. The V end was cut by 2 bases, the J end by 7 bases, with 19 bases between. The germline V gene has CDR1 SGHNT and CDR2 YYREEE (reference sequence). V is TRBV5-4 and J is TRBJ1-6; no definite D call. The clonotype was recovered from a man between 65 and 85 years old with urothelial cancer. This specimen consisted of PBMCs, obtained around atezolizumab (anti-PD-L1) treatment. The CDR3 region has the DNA TGTGCCAGCAGCTTAACCAGCCCGGGAGCACCAAATTCACCCCTCCACTTT. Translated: CASSLTSPGAPNSPLHF.